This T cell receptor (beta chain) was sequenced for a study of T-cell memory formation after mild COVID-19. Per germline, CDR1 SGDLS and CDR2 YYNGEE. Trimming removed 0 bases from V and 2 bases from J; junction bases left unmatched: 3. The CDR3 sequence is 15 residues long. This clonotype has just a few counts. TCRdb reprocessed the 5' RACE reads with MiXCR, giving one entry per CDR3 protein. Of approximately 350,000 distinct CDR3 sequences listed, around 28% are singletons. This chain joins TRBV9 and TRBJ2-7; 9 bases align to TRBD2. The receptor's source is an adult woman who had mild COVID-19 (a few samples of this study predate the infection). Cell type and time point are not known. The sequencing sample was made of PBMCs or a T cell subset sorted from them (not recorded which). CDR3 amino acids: CASSVGASGTYEQYF. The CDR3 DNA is TGTGCCAGCAGCGTAGGAGCTAGCGGGACCTACGAGCAGTACTTC.